What follows is one TCR beta chain and its context. The J segment lost 5 bases and the V segment lost 3 bases, leaving 7 bases of the junction unmatched. The germline V gene encodes CDR1 LNHDA and CDR2 SQIVND (reference sequence). The CDR3 runs 17 residues. The repertoire was sequenced with immunoSEQ multiplex PCR; TCRdb's copy has only in-frame clones and lacks some. The table records 57,000 or so clones, roughly 90% of them present only once. These data are taken from a study of OX40 agonist ivuxolimab in advanced cancers. The receptor's source is an adult with an advanced solid tumor such as melanoma, head and neck, liver or kidney cancer. J is TRBJ2-1 and V is TRBV19; TRBD2 agrees at 13 bases. The material sequenced was CD4+ or CD8+ T cells sorted from blood, taken in a trial of the OX40 agonist ivuxolimab. CDR3 sequence (DNA): TGTGCCAGTAGTATTGATTCCGGACTAGCGGGGGACAATGAGCAGTTCTTC. Its protein product is CASSIDSGLAGDNEQFF. Full variable domain (missing parts from reference TRBV19 and TRBJ2-1): DGGITQSPKYLFRKEGQNVTLSCEQNLNHDAMYWYRQDPGQGLRLIYYSQIVNDFQKGDIAEGYSVSREKKESFPLTVTSAQKNPTAFYLCASSIDSGLAGDNEQFFGPGTRLTVL.